The 14 T cell receptor beta chains below were found in one sample sequenced in a study of shared T cell receptors in the human thymus. Sequencing was performed with immunoSEQ multiplex PCR; in TCRdb, only in-frame clones are kept and a portion is missing. Of 500,000 to 550,000 clones listed, around 82% are singletons. These data were also filed under a second study, of human thymus T cells.

The sequenced sample was thymocytes. The receptors shown here come from a boy under three years old with a congenital heart defect.

In this sample, this clone turned up once. This chain's CDR3 is CASSLGASWARSYNEQFF. In DNA, the CDR3 is TGTGCCAGCAGCTTAGGGGCTTCCTGGGCCCGCTCCTACAATGAGCAGTTCTTC. V and J are TRBV5-4 and TRBJ2-1, with TRBD1 as a possible D gene (5 bases). The CDR3 contains 18 residues. CDR1 and CDR2 (germline): SGHNT, YYREEE (reference sequence). Trimming left V 2 bases short and J 0 bases short, with 18 bases between.

The CDR3 region is CASSHSGRGDEQYF. CDR3 DNA: TGTGCCAGCTCACATAGCGGGAGAGGTGACGAGCAGTACTTC. The chain is built from TRBV18 and TRBJ2-7; 9 bases line up with TRBD2. CDR1 and CDR2 (germline): KGHSH, LQKENI. This CDR3 contains 14 residues. V dropped 4 bases and J dropped 5; count of bases not matched to a gene: 6.

The chain has TRBV2 and TRBJ2-1; 7 bases fit TRBD2. Germline V lookup: CDR1 SNHLY, CDR2 FYNNEI. The CDR3 spans 13 residues. J was trimmed by 6 bases and V by 10 bases; bases with no gene match: 9. The CDR3 loop reads CATPPGTINEQFF. The CDR3 DNA reads TGTGCCACCCCTCCCGGGACTATCAATGAGCAGTTCTTC.

V and J are TRBV11-2 and TRBJ1-5; a weak D match, TRBD1 (6 bases). This CDR3 is 13 amino acids long. The germline CDR1 and CDR2 sequences are SGHAT and FQNNGV. The V end was cut by 6 bases, the J end by 2 bases, with 8 bases between. The CDR3 nucleotides read TGTGCCAGCAGTAACAGGGGCAATCAGCCCCAGCATTTT. This gives the protein CASSNRGNQPQHF.

This chain uses TRBV7-6 with TRBJ2-1, with TRBD2 identical over 10 bases. V gave up 3 bases and J gave up 0 bases; unmatched junction bases: 11. CDR3 length equals 19 residues. From germline, CDR1 is SGHVS and CDR2 FNYEAQ. The CDR3 is CASSFTLAGDSSSYNEQFF. The CDR3 DNA follows: TGTGCCAGCAGCTTCACTCTAGCGGGAGATTCGAGCTCCTACAATGAGCAGTTCTTC.

The CDR3 reads CASSFVSGRAGEAFF. CDR3 sequence (DNA): TGCGCCAGCAGCTTCGTCTCCGGCCGAGCGGGTGAAGCTTTCTTT. The rearrangement uses TRBV4-1 and TRBJ1-1; D not certain. Per germline, CDR1 MGHRA and CDR2 YSYEKL. Trimming removed 5 bases at V and 7 bases at J, with 20 bases between. CDR3 size: 15 residues.

DNA of the CDR3: TGTGCCAGCATCGAGAGCCTGCACGAGCAGTACTTC. Its protein is CASIESLHEQYF. The chain employs TRBV2 and TRBJ2-7; D is undetermined. The germline V gene has CDR1 SNHLY and CDR2 FYNNEI. Trimming took off 7 bases at V and 5 bases at J, with 12 bases between the two ends. The CDR3 sequence is 12 residues long.

A few counts support this clone. The chain couples TRBV19 to TRBJ2-1; 7 nucleotides align to TRBD1. Germline V gene data show CDR1 as LNHDA and CDR2 as SQIVND (reference sequence). V gave up 3 bases and J gave up 4 bases; unmatched junction bases: 9. This CDR3 comprises 16 residues. CDR3 in DNA: TGTGCCAGTAGTATCTCCTTGAACAGGGGTTACAATGAGCAGTTCTTC. Translated, it gives CASSISLNRGYNEQFF.

The gene calls are TRBV6-5 and TRBJ1-4; 7 bases are a match to TRBD1. Germline lookup yields CDR1 MNHEY and CDR2 SVGAGI. V shed 6 bases and J 8 bases; nucleotides not matched to a gene: 12. CDR3 length: 15 amino acids. The CDR3 loop is CASRVTDRKEEKLFF. The DNA of the CDR3 is TGTGCCAGCAGGGTAACGGACAGGAAGGAGGAAAAACTGTTTTTT.

V usage is TRBV11-3 and J usage is TRBJ2-1, with D maybe TRBD2 (6 bases). The germline gives CDR1 SGHNT, CDR2 YENEEA. Trimming pared 5 bases from V and 6 bases from J, leaving 17 bases between. This CDR3 comprises 15 residues. The CDR3 DNA sequence: TGTGCCAGCAGCCGGACCGGGAGCCACCCCAATGAGCAGTTCTTC. It specifies CASSRTGSHPNEQFF. The full variable domain, in which reference TRBV11-3 and TRBJ2-1 provide the parts outside the CDR3, is EAGVVQSPRYKIIEKKQPVAFWCNPISGHNTLYWYLQNLGQGPELLIRYENEEAVDDSQLPKDRFSAERLKGVDSTLKIQPAELGDSAVYLCASSRTGSHPNEQFFGPGTRLTVL.

The gene calls are TRBV13 and TRBJ2-2, with D maybe TRBD1 (6 bases). Trimming shortened V by 6 bases and J by 4 bases, and 15 bases separated the two germline ends. Germline CDR1 and CDR2: PRHDT and FYEKMQ (reference sequence). CDR3 length equals 15 residues. As DNA, the CDR3 is TGTGCCAGCAGACAAAAAGACAGGAGCACCGGGGAGCTGTTTTTT. Encoded protein: CASRQKDRSTGELFF.

This clone has only a few counts. This chain uses TRBV19 with TRBJ2-7; TRBD1 might be the D (5 bases). The CDR3 runs 16 residues. V lost 5 bases to trimming and J lost 0 bases, with 17 bases between them. CDR1 and CDR2 from the germline V gene are LNHDA and SQIVND (reference sequence). The DNA for the CDR3 is TGTGCCAGTAGTCCCACAAGGGGCCGAAGCTCCTACGAGCAGTACTTC. Its protein is CASSPTRGRSSYEQYF.

The chain joins TRBV5-1 to TRBJ1-5, with 7 bases lining up with TRBD1. Trimming took 4 bases from V and 4 from J; bases not matched to a gene: 8. Germline-derived CDR1 and CDR2 are SGHRS and YFSETQ. The CDR3 totals 15 residues. CDR3 DNA: TGCGCCAGCAGCCCGTCGACAGGGAGAAATCAGCCCCAGCATTTT. Translated, it gives CASSPSTGRNQPQHF.

The chain joins TRBV25-1 to TRBJ2-7, with D tentatively TRBD2 (6 bases). The CDR3 sequence is 15 residues long. Germline V gene lookup returns CDR1 MGHDK and CDR2 SYGVNS. The ends were cut back, 7 bases at V and 0 bases at J, with 16 bases in the middle. The CDR3 nucleotides are TGTGCCAGCATGAGCGGGCGGAAAGACTCCTACGAGCAGTACTTC. Translation: CASMSGRKDSYEQYF.